These 23 T cell receptor beta chains came from one sample sequenced in a study of blood T cell repertoires in COVID-19. TCRdb keeps only in-frame clones here, not all; method: immunoSEQ multiplex PCR. The sample lists more than 200,000 clones; 88% were seen once. The sample comprised peripheral blood. These receptors were collected from a woman aged 55-69 years with acute or convalescent COVID-19.

Only one count was recorded for this clone. The chain is built from TRBV18 and TRBJ2-6, with 10 bases lining up with TRBD2. The CDR3 is made up of 17 amino acids. Germline CDR1 is KGHSH and CDR2 is LQKENI. V shed 2 bases and J 4 bases; nucleotides not matched to a gene: 5. CDR3 loop: CASSPLAGGSGANVLTF. The CDR3, as DNA: TGTGCCAGCTCACCATTAGCGGGAGGTTCCGGGGCCAACGTCCTGACTTTC.

The rearrangement uses TRBV6-5 and TRBJ1-1; 9 nucleotides line up with TRBD1. Germline V gene sequence: CDR1 MNHEY, CDR2 SVGAGI. The CDR3 length is 15 residues. V dropped 7 bases and J dropped 0; count of bases not matched to a gene: 6. In DNA, the CDR3 is TGTGCCAGCACCCGGGACAGGGTCTTGAACACTGAAGCTTTCTTT. It codes for CASTRDRVLNTEAFF.

This chain links TRBV15 with TRBJ1-2, with TRBD1 identical over 7 bases. This CDR3 spans 16 amino acids. The germline V gene has CDR1 LNHNV and CDR2 YYDKDF (reference sequence). With V trimmed by 0 bases and J by 7 bases, 11 bases remained unmatched. The CDR3 sequence is CATSRDKSGTASGYTF. The CDR3, as DNA: TGTGCCACCAGCAGAGATAAGTCGGGGACAGCAAGTGGCTACACCTTC.

This chain uses TRBV2 with TRBJ2-3; TRBD2 aligns across 9 bases. This CDR3 has 17 amino acids. Germline values: CDR1 SNHLY, CDR2 FYNNEI. V lost 7 bases and J lost 5; bases outside the gene matches: 16. CDR3 protein: CASNSILGGGAGDTQYF. In DNA, the CDR3 is TGTGCCAGCAACTCGATACTGGGCGGGGGGGCCGGAGATACGCAGTATTTT. Filled out from reference TRBV2 and TRBJ2-3, the complete variable domain reads EPEVTQTPSHQVTQMGQEVILRCVPISNHLYFYWYRQILGQKVEFLVSFYNNEISEKSEIFDDQFSVERPDGSNFTLKIRSTKLEDSAMYFCASNSILGGGAGDTQYFGPGTRLTVL.

The J gene is TRBJ1-5, the V gene TRBV7-2; TRBD1 matches 8 bases. The CDR3 runs 16 residues. Losses at the gene ends were 4 bases for V and 5 bases for J; bases not matched to a gene: 10. CDR1 is SGHTA and CDR2 is FQGNSA in the germline V gene. CDR3 sequence: CASSSTDRGQYQPQHF. The CDR3 DNA is TGTGCCAGCAGCTCAACAGACAGGGGCCAGTATCAGCCCCAGCATTTT.

V gene TRBV7-2 combines with J gene TRBJ2-3; tentative D call: TRBD1 (5 bases). Germline V gene sequence: CDR1 SGHTA, CDR2 FQGNSA. Trimming removed 0 bases at V and 6 bases at J, with 16 bases between. The CDR3 contains 16 residues. CDR3 region: CASSLALRVKGDTQYF. The CDR3 coding sequence is TGTGCCAGCAGCTTAGCGCTAAGAGTTAAGGGGGATACGCAGTATTTT.

This rearrangement joins TRBV27 to TRBJ2-5; tentatively, D is TRBD2 (5 bases). V dropped 2 bases and J dropped 4 bases, with 14 bases sitting between them. Germline V gene sequence: CDR1 MNHEY, CDR2 SMNVEV (reference sequence). The CDR3 has 15 residues. CDR3 DNA: TGTGCCAGCAGTTTAAGTATAACTGGAGGAGAGACCCAGTACTTC. It specifies CASSLSITGGETQYF.

In its sample, this clone was seen a few times. The V and J genes are TRBV4-2 and TRBJ2-1, with D perhaps TRBD2 (6 bases). Trimming removed 1 base at V and 8 bases at J, with 9 bases between. The CDR3 length is 13 residues. Germline loops: CDR1 LGHNA, CDR2 YNFKEQ. CDR3 nucleotide sequence: TGTGCCAGCAGCCAAGTCGGGGGAGATGAGCAGTTCTTC. This sequence encodes CASSQVGGDEQFF.

Comment on this clone: The same CDR3 arises from other DNA sequences in this sample as well. This CDR3 is CASSRDSDTEAFF. Here the CDR3 DNA reads TGCGCCAGCAGCCGGGACAGTGACACTGAAGCTTTCTTT. The chain links TRBV10-1 to TRBJ1-1, with 7 bases matching TRBD1. The V and J ends lost 6 bases and 3 bases, in that order; junction bases with no gene match: 4. CDR3 size: 13 residues. Germline values: CDR1 WNHNN, CDR2 SYGVQD (reference sequence).

This rearrangement joins TRBV6-6 to TRBJ1-1; weak D call: TRBD1 (5 bases). The CDR3 runs to 14 residues. The germline gives CDR1 MNHNY, CDR2 SVGAGI (reference sequence). V dropped 0 bases and J dropped 8 bases, with 13 bases sitting between them. CDR3 sequence: CASSYSGGETEAFF. The CDR3 nucleotides are TGTGCCAGCAGTTACTCGGGGGGAGAAACGGAAGCTTTCTTT.

The CDR3 sequence: CASNLERGKNTEAFF. The CDR3 DNA is TGTGCCAGCAATTTAGAAAGGGGCAAGAACACTGAAGCTTTCTTT. The rearrangement joins TRBV6-4 to TRBJ1-1, with D tentatively TRBD1 (5 bases). Per germline, CDR1 MRHNA and CDR2 SNTAGT. CDR3 length: 15 amino acids. Trimming cost V 7 bases and J 1 base, with 16 bases left between them.

V and J are TRBV11-2 and TRBJ1-3; 7 bases align to TRBD1. The germline V gene has CDR1 SGHAT and CDR2 FQNNGV. The CDR3 extends over 16 amino acids. Losses at the gene ends were 6 bases for V and 0 bases for J; bases not matched to a gene: 8. The CDR3 reads CASSFYRDSSGNTIYF. CDR3 in DNA: TGTGCCAGCAGTTTCTACCGGGACAGCTCTGGAAACACCATATATTTT.

The J gene is TRBJ2-4, the V gene TRBV5-1; maybe TRBD1 (5 bases). V shed 5 bases and J shed 9 bases, with 24 bases lying between them. Germline V CDR1 and CDR2: SGHRS, YFSETQ. There are 16 residues in the CDR3. The CDR3 sequence: CASSREGAPFIGIQYF. CDR3 nucleotides: TGCGCCAGCAGTAGAGAAGGGGCTCCCTTCATTGGCATTCAGTACTTC.

CDR3 DNA: TGTGCCAGCAGAGAAACCTGGACTAGCGGGGGGTACAATGAGCAGTTCTTC. Protein: CASRETWTSGGYNEQFF. The chain links TRBV6-4 to TRBJ2-1; 14 bases line up with TRBD2. The length of the CDR3 is 17 residues. CDR1 is MRHNA and CDR2 is SNTAGT in the germline V gene. V lost 6 bases and J lost 4; bases outside the gene matches: 8.

The V call is TRBV15, the J call TRBJ1-5, with D possibly TRBD1 on 5 matching bases. CDR1 and CDR2 (germline): LNHNV, YYDKDF (reference sequence). This CDR3 has 17 residues. Deletions cut 0 bases from V and 0 bases from J, with 12 bases between. CDR3 bases: TGTGCCACCAGCAGAGATTTGGCGACAGCTAGCAATCAGCCCCAGCATTTT. Translation gives CATSRDLATASNQPQHF.

CDR3 in amino acids: CASSLQSYEQYF. The CDR3 bases are TGTGCCAGCAGCCTACAGTCCTACGAGCAGTACTTC. The chain is built from TRBV7-2 and TRBJ2-7; the D is unclear. The CDR3 has 12 residues. Trimming pared 5 bases from V and 1 base from J, leaving 6 bases between. Germline V gives CDR1 SGHTA, CDR2 FQGNSA.

J is TRBJ2-1 and V is TRBV4-3; 9 nucleotides align to TRBD2. V shed 0 bases, J shed 8 bases, and the junction held 8 bases outside the gene matches. This CDR3 comprises 16 residues. Germline V CDR1 and CDR2: LGHNA, YSLEER. This CDR3 reads CASSQDFRTSVHEQFF. CDR3 DNA sequence: TGCGCCAGCAGCCAAGATTTCAGGACTAGCGTTCATGAGCAGTTCTTC.

The chain has TRBV19 and TRBJ1-5, with D possibly matching TRBD1 (6 bases). CDR1 is LNHDA, CDR2 SQIVND, per germline (reference sequence). With 6 bases removed from V and 3 bases from J, the gap between germline ends came to 9 bases. There are 13 residues in the CDR3. The CDR3 region has the DNA TGTGCCAGTAGAACAGGGATCAATCAGCCCCAGCATTTT. Amino acid sequence: CASRTGINQPQHF.

The V gene is TRBV19, the J gene TRBJ2-6; D ambiguous. The ends were cut back, 7 bases at V and 2 bases at J, with 9 bases in the middle. Germline loops: CDR1 LNHDA, CDR2 SQIVND (reference sequence). This CDR3 is built from 14 residues. The CDR3 DNA follows: TGTGCCAGTAACCCCCCGGCTGGGGCCAACGTCCTGACTTTC. Translation: CASNPPAGANVLTF. Filled out from reference TRBV19 and TRBJ2-6, the complete variable domain reads DGGITQSPKYLFRKEGQNVTLSCEQNLNHDAMYWYRQDPGQGLRLIYYSQIVNDFQKGDIAEGYSVSREKKESFPLTVTSAQKNPTAFYLCASNPPAGANVLTFGAGSRLTVL.

The chain combines TRBV19 with TRBJ1-5; 7 nucleotides align to TRBD1. This CDR3 spans 16 amino acids. Germline V gene lookup returns CDR1 LNHDA and CDR2 SQIVND (reference sequence). J lost 2 bases, V lost 3 bases, and 7 bases had no gene match. The CDR3 reads CASSIRTGRRNQPQHF. The CDR3 nucleotides read TGTGCCAGTAGTATCCGGACAGGCAGACGCAATCAGCCCCAGCATTTT.

This chain connects TRBV3-1 (or the pseudogene TRBV3-2) to TRBJ1-4; 9 bases are shared with TRBD1. The germline V gene encodes CDR1 LGHDT and CDR2 YNNKEL (reference sequence). The CDR3 runs to 15 residues. V trimming: 4 bases; J trimming: 6 bases; junction bases outside the gene matches: 6. In nucleotides, the CDR3 is TGTGCCAGCAGCCTGAGACAGGGGGGGGATGAAAAACTGTTTTTT. Amino acid sequence: CASSLRQGGDEKLFF.

V is TRBV4-2 and J is TRBJ1-4; TRBD1 is a possible D gene (5 bases). Germline CDR1 reads LGHNA; CDR2 reads YNFKEQ. This CDR3 is built from 14 residues. The V end was cut by 2 bases, the J end by 7 bases, with 11 bases between. CDR3 in amino acids: CASSQPGGTEKLFF. The CDR3 bases are TGTGCCAGCAGCCAACCCGGGGGGACTGAAAAACTGTTTTTT.

The V call is TRBV5-6, the J call TRBJ2-7; no clear D gene. CDR3 length: 16 amino acids. V was trimmed by 4 bases and J by 3 bases, leaving 20 bases between them. CDR1 is SGHDT, CDR2 YYEEEE, per germline. CDR3 sequence reads: CASSRIYLRMNYEQYF. The CDR3 region has the DNA TGTGCCAGCAGCCGAATCTATTTGCGGATGAACTACGAGCAGTACTTC.